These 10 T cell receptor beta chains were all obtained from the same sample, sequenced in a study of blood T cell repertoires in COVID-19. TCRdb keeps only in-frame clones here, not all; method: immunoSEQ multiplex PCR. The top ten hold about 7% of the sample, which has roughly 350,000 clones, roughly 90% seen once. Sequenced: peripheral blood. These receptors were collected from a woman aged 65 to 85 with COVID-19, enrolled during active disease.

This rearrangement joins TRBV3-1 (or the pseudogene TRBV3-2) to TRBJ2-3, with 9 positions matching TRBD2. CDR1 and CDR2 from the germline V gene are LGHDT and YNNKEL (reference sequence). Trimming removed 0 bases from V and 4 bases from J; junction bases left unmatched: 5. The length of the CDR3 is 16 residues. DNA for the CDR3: TGTGCCAGCAGCCAAGAAATGCGGGGGGGGGCAGATACGCAGTATTTT. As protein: CASSQEMRGGADTQYF.

The CDR3 region is CAWNSFMSDTEAFF. For the CDR3, the DNA is TGTGCCTGGAATAGTTTCATGAGTGACACTGAAGCTTTCTTT. J is TRBJ1-1 and V is TRBV30; D unresolved. This CDR3 is 14 amino acids long. Germline lookup yields CDR1 GTSNPN and CDR2 SVGIG (reference sequence). V lost 4 bases to trimming and J lost 3 bases, with 15 bases between them. The full variable domain, completed using reference TRBV30 and TRBJ1-1, is SQTIHQWPATLVQPVGSPLSLECTVEGTSNPNLYWYRQAAGRGLQLLFYSVGIGQISSEVPQNLSASRPQDRQFILSSKKLLLSDSGFYLCAWNSFMSDTEAFFGQGTRLTVV.

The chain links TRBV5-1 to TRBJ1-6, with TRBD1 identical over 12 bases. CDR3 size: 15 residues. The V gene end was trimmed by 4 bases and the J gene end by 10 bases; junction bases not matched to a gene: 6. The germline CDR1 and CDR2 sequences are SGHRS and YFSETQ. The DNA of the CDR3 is TGCGCCAGCAGCAATGGGACAGGGGGCAGATCACCCCTCCACTTT. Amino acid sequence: CASSNGTGGRSPLHF.

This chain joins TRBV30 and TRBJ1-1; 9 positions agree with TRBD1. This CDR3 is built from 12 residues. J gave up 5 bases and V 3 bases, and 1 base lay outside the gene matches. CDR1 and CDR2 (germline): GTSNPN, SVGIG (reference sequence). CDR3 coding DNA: TGTGCCTGGAGCGGGACAGGGACTGAAGCTTTCTTT. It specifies CAWSGTGTEAFF.

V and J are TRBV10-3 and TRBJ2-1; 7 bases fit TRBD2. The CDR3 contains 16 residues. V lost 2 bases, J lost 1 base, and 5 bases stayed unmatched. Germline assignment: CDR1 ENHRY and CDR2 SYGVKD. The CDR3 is CAISEVASGSYNEQFF. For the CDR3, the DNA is TGTGCCATCAGTGAGGTCGCTAGCGGTTCCTACAATGAGCAGTTCTTC.

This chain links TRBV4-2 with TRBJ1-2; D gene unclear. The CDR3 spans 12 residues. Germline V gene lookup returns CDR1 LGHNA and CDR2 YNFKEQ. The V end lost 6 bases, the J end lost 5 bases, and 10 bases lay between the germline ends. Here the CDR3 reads CASRPAGYGYTF. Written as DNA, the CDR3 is TGTGCCAGCAGACCCGCGGGGTATGGCTACACCTTC.

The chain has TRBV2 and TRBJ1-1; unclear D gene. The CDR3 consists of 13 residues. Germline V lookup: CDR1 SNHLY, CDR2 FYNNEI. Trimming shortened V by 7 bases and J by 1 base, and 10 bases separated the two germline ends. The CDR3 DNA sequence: TGTGCCAGCATACAGTATCCGAACACTGAAGCTTTCTTT. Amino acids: CASIQYPNTEAFF.

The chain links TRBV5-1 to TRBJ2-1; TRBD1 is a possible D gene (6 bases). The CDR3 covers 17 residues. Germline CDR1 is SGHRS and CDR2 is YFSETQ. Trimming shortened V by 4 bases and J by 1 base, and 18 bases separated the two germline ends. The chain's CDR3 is CASSLGHSARSYNEQFF. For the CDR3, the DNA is TGCGCCAGCAGCCTGGGACATTCAGCACGGTCCTACAATGAGCAGTTCTTC.

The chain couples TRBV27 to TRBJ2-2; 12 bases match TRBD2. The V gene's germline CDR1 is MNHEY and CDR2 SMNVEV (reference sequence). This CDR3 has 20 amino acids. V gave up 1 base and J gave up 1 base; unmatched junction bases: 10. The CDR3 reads CASSLLLLAGGHRNTGELFF. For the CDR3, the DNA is TGTGCCAGCAGTTTATTGTTACTAGCGGGGGGTCATCGGAACACCGGGGAGCTGTTTTTT.

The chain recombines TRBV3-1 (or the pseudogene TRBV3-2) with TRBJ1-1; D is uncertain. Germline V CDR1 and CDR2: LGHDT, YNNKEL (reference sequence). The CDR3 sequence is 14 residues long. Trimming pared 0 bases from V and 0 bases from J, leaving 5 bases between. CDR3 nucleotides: TGTGCCAGCAGCCAAGAGAGGTTGAACACTGAAGCTTTCTTT. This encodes CASSQERLNTEAFF.